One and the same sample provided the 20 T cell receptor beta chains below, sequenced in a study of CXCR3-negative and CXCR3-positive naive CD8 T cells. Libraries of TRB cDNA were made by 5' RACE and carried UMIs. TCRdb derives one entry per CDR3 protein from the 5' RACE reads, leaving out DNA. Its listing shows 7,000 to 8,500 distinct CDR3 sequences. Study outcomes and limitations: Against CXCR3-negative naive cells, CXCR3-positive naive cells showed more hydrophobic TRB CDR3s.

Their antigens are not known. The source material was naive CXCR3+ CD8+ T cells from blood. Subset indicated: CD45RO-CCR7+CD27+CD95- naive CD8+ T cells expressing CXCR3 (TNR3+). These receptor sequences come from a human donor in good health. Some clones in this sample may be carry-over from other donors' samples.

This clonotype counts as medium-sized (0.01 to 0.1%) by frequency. CDR3 residues: CASRQGSSYNEQFF. The rearrangement links TRBV4-3 to TRBJ2-1. This CDR3 is 14 amino acids long. Germline V gives CDR1 LGHNA, CDR2 YSLEER.

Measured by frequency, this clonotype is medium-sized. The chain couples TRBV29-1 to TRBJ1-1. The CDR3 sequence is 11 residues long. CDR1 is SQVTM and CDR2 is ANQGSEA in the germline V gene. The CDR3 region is CSVEDRTEAFF.

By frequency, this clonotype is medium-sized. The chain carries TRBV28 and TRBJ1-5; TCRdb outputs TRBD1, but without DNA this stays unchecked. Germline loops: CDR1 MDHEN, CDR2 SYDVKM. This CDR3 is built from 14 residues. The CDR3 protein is CSLGQSNSNQPQHF.

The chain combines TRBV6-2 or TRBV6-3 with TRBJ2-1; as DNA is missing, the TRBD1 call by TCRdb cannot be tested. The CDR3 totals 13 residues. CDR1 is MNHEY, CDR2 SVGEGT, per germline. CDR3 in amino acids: CASSLTGFSEQFF.

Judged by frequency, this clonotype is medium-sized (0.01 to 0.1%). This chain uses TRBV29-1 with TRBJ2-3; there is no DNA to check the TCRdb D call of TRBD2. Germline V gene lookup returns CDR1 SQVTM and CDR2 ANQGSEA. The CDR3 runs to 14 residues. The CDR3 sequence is CSVETRARADTQYF.

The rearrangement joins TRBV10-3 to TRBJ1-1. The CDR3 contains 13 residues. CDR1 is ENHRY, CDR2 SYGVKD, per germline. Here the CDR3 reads CAISDYGNTEAFF.

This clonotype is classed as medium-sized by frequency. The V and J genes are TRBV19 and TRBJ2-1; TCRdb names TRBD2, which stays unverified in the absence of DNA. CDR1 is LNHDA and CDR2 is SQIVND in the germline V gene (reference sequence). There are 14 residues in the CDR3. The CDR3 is CASSILDPYNEQFF.

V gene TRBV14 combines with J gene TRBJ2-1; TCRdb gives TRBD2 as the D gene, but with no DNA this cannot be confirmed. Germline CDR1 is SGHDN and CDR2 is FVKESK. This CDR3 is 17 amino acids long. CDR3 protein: CASSQVLAGELGDEQFF.

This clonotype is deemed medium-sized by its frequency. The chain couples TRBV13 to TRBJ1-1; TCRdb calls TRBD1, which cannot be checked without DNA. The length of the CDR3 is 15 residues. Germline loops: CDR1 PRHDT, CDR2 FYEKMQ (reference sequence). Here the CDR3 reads CASSLGTGSLAEAFF. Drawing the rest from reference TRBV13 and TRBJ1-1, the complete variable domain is AAGVIQSPRHLIKEKRETATLKCYPIPRHDTVYWYQQGPGQDPQFLISFYEKMQSDKGSIPDRFSAQQFSDYHSELNMSSLELGDSALYFCASSLGTGSLAEAFFGQGTRLTVV.

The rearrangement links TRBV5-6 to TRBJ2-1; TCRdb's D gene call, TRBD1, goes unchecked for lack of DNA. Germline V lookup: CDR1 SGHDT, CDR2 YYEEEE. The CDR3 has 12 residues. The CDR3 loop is CASSQTGSVQFF.

CDR3 residues: CASSLLYGLPTGELFF. The genes are TRBV28 and TRBJ2-2; the D gene TCRdb calls, TRBD2, cannot be checked with no DNA. CDR1 and CDR2 (germline): MDHEN, SYDVKM. The CDR3 is 16 residues long.

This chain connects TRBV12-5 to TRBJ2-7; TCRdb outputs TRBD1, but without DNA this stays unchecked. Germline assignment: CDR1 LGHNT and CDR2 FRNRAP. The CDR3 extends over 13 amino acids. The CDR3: CASGPTPGLLQYF.

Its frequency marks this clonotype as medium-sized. This chain's CDR3 is CSVEVEGRNYGYTF. The chain links TRBV29-1 to TRBJ1-2. Germline V gene sequence: CDR1 SQVTM, CDR2 ANQGSEA. The CDR3 runs 14 residues.

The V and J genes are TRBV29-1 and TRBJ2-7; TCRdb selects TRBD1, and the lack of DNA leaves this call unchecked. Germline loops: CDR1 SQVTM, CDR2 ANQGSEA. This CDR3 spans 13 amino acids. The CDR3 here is CSGGGQGTGEQYF.

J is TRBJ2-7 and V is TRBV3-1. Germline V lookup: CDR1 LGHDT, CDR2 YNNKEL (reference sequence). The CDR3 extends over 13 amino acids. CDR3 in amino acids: CASSFGSNYEQYF.

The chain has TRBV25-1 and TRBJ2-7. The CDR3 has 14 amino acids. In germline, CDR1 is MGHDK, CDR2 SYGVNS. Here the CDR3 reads CASSEWRRAYEQYF.

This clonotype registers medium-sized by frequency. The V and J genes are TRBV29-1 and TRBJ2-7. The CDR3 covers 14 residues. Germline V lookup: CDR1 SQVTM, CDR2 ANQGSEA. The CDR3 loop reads CSVARAAFSYEQYF.

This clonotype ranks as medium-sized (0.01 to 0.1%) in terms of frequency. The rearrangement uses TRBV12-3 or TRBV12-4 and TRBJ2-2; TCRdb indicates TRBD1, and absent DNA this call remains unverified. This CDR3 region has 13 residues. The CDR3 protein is CAIPGQNTGELFF.

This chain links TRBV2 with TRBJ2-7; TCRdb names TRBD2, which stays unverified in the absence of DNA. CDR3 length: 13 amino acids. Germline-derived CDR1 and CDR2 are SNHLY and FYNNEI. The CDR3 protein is CASSDKGLVEQYF.

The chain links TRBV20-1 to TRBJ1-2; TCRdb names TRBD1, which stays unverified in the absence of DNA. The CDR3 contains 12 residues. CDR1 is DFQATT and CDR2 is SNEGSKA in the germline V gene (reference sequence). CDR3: CSDAKTAYGYTF.